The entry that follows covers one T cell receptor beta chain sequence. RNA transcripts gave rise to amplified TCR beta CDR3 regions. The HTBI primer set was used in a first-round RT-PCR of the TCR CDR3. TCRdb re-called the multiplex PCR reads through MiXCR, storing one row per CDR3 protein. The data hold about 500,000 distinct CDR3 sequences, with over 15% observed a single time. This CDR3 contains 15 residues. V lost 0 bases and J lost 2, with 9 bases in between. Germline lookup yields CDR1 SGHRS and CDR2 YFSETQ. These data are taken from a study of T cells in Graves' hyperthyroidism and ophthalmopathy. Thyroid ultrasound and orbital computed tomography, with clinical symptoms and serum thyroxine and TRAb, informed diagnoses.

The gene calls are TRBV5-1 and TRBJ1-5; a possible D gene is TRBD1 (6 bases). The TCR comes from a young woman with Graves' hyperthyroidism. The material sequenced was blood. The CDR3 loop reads CASSLASGGNQPQHF. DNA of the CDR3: TGCGCCAGCAGCTTGGCGTCAGGGGGCAATCAGCCCCAGCATTTT.